The 13 T cell receptor beta chains presented below share a single source sample, sequenced in a study of beta chain features in type 1 diabetes. Isolated RNA was reverse transcribed in full, so expressed TCRB transcripts were sequenced. Clones were read by immunoSEQ multiplex PCR, and TCRdb kept only the in-frame ones, dropping some. Here the sample spans about 930,000 clones, roughly 15% being singletons. Input material: naive CD4+ T cells from blood. These receptors originate from a woman aged 18-35 years in good health.

This clone was counted a few times. The chain's CDR3 is CASSPGQGEDEQFF. The CDR3 DNA reads as TGTGCCAGCAGCCCGGGACAGGGGGAGGATGAGCAGTTCTTC. The chain employs TRBV7-9 and TRBJ2-1, with 11 bases identical to TRBD1. CDR3 length equals 14 residues. After removal of 5 bases from V and 8 bases from J, the junction contained 5 bases not matched to a gene. Germline assignment: CDR1 SEHNR and CDR2 FQNEAQ (reference sequence). Full variable domain (missing parts from reference TRBV7-9 and TRBJ2-1): DTGVSQNPRHKITKRGQNVTFRCDPISEHNRLYWYRQTLGQGPEFLTYFQNEAQLEKSRLLSDRFSAERPKGSFSTLEIQRTEQGDSAMYLCASSPGQGEDEQFFGPGTRLTVL.

This chain uses TRBV5-8 with TRBJ2-7; 11 bases agree with TRBD1. Germline V CDR1 and CDR2: SGHTS, YDEGEE. V lost 4 bases, J lost 6 bases, and 3 bases stayed unmatched. This CDR3 has 13 residues. CDR3 in DNA: TGTGCCAGCAGCGGACAGGGGGCTAGCGAGCAGTACTTC. This codes for CASSGQGASEQYF.

This clone appeared a few times. The CDR3 sequence is CASSTAVASGRLAYNEQFF. In nucleotides, the CDR3 is TGCGCCAGCAGCACGGCGGTGGCTAGCGGGAGGCTAGCCTACAATGAGCAGTTCTTC. V is TRBV5-1 and J is TRBJ2-1, with TRBD2 matching over 11 bases. The ends lost 4 bases at V and 2 bases at J; junction bases unmatched: 14. This CDR3 has 19 amino acids. Germline loops: CDR1 SGHRS, CDR2 YFSETQ.

This clone was observed a few times. The V call is TRBV2, the J call TRBJ2-2; D ambiguous. The CDR3 length is 19 residues. Trimming left V 0 bases short and J 0 bases short, with 17 bases between. CDR1 and CDR2 from the germline V gene are SNHLY and FYNNEI. CDR3 region: CASSEALVYDGANTGELFF. The CDR3 DNA reads as TGTGCCAGCAGTGAAGCGCTGGTCTACGACGGCGCGAACACCGGGGAGCTGTTTTTT. Based on the CDR3 plus reference TRBV2 and TRBJ2-2, the full variable domain is EPEVTQTPSHQVTQMGQEVILRCVPISNHLYFYWYRQILGQKVEFLVSFYNNEISEKSEIFDDQFSVERPDGSNFTLKIRSTKLEDSAMYFCASSEALVYDGANTGELFFGEGSRLTVL.

This clone appeared many times. One junction end disagrees with the germline gene, perhaps due to a read error. This chain connects TRBV10-3 to TRBJ2-2; D is uncertain. Germline V gene sequence: CDR1 ENHRY, CDR2 SYGVKD. The CDR3 runs to 11 residues. CDR3 residues: CAITETGELFF. DNA of the CDR3: TGTGCCATCACTGAGACCGGGGAGCTGTTTTTT.

This clone showed up just a few times. The V and J genes are TRBV6-6 and TRBJ1-5, with D possibly matching TRBD1 (6 bases). Germline CDR1 and CDR2: MNHNY and SVGAGI (reference sequence). Trimming removed 5 bases at V and 0 bases at J, with 8 bases between. The CDR3 loop spans 14 amino acids. The CDR3 nucleotides are TGTGCCAGCAGTCTCAGGGGTAGCAATCAGCCCCAGCATTTT. Residues: CASSLRGSNQPQHF.

This clone appeared a few times. J is TRBJ1-4 and V is TRBV7-2, with D possibly matching TRBD1 (5 bases). Trimming removed 5 bases from V and 0 bases from J, with 10 bases in between. The CDR3 length is 15 residues. Germline V lookup: CDR1 SGHTA, CDR2 FQGNSA. The CDR3 reads CASSARTSTNEKLFF. CDR3 nucleotides: TGTGCCAGCAGCGCTCGGACATCAACTAATGAAAAACTGTTTTTT.

This clone has more than one count but fewer than ten. The chain joins TRBV7-2 to TRBJ2-7, with 7 bases aligning to TRBD1. The CDR3 has 14 amino acids. Germline CDR1 is SGHTA and CDR2 is FQGNSA. V trimming: 1 base; J trimming: 5 bases; junction bases outside the gene matches: 5. CDR3 sequence reads: CASSLGQGGDEQYF. The CDR3 DNA reads as TGTGCCAGCAGCTTAGGACAGGGTGGGGACGAGCAGTACTTC.

The chain couples TRBV4-3 to TRBJ2-7; 14 bases fit TRBD2. From germline, CDR1 is LGHNA and CDR2 YSLEER. V was clipped by 0 bases and J by 5 bases; unmatched bases: 9. This CDR3 has 18 amino acids. The CDR3 DNA reads TGCGCCAGCAGCCAAGAGGGACTAGCGGGAGAAGAATCCCACGAGCAGTACTTC. It is translated as CASSQEGLAGEESHEQYF.

This clone was observed a handful of times. The chain combines TRBV11-2 with TRBJ2-7, with TRBD1 matching 8 bases. The CDR3 contains 15 residues. Per germline, CDR1 SGHAT and CDR2 FQNNGV. The trim removed 5 bases at V and 6 bases at J, leaving 12 bases unmatched. The CDR3 DNA follows: TGTGCCAGCAGCCAGTGGACAGGGTTCACGAGCGAGCAGTACTTC. This encodes CASSQWTGFTSEQYF.

This clone was seen a handful of times. V and J are TRBV4-2 and TRBJ2-6; unclear D gene. Germline CDR1 is LGHNA and CDR2 is YNFKEQ. V lost 0 bases to trimming and J lost 13 bases, with 10 bases between them. This CDR3 is 13 amino acids long. For the CDR3, the DNA is TGTGCCAGCAGCCAAGAGTCCCACGGAGTCCTGACTTTC. Protein product: CASSQESHGVLTF.

This chain joins TRBV13 and TRBJ1-1; 9 bases fit TRBD1. This CDR3 is built from 16 residues. The germline V gene encodes CDR1 PRHDT and CDR2 FYEKMQ (reference sequence). Trimming cost V 3 bases and J 8 bases; bases outside gene matches: 13. CDR3: CASSFGTGGVRFEAFF. CDR3 nucleotides: TGTGCCAGCAGCTTTGGTACAGGGGGCGTTCGGTTCGAAGCTTTCTTT.

In DNA form, the CDR3 reads TGTGCCAGCAGCCTTAGTCCATCAGTCGCCGAGCAGTACTTC. This sequence encodes CASSLSPSVAEQYF. V gene TRBV7-2 combines with J gene TRBJ2-7; no firm D call. This CDR3 comprises 14 residues. Trimming took 5 bases from V and 6 from J, leaving 17 bases between them. The germline V gene encodes CDR1 SGHTA and CDR2 FQGNSA.